The text below deals with one T cell receptor beta chain. Antigen unknown. The V and J ends lost 2 bases and 1 base respectively, with 12 bases between them. This CDR3 spans 15 amino acids. Libraries were prepared by immunoSEQ multiplex PCR; TCRdb keeps only in-frame clonotypes and omits some of them. The table records tens of thousands of clones, around 91% of them present only once. The data stem from a study of T cell responses to AZD1222 COVID-19 vaccine. Study-level results: Nearly half of spike-specific TCRs reportedly target variant regions that are unmutated in the B.1.351 and B.1.1.7 variants. Most donors were white British and more were female, and clonal diversity was possibly underestimated. Compared with day 0, the breadth and depth of the Spike-specific TCR repertoire rose significantly after two doses of AZD1222.

V is TRBV23-1 and J is TRBJ2-7; no clear D. TRBV23-1 is assigned to the ORF class and has an uncertain function. Sequenced here: peripheral blood, sampled 28 days after the second AZD1222 dose. The receptor's source is an adult who received the AZD1222 COVID-19 vaccine. DNA for the CDR3: TGCGCCAGCAGTCAACCCCGACGGGCTTCCTACGAGCAGTACTTC. This encodes CASSQPRRASYEQYF.